The rows below give T cell receptor beta chains drawn from one sample of a study of T cell changes during pregnancy in multiple sclerosis. Sequencing was performed with immunoSEQ multiplex PCR; in TCRdb, only in-frame clones are kept and a portion is missing. This table holds 40,000 or so clones, around 90% found once. Source: CD4+ T cells from peripheral blood mononuclear cells, taken in the third trimester of pregnancy. The receptors stem from a female donor with multiple sclerosis, enrolled in a pregnancy study. Both conserved end residues are part of each CDR3. Each record gives: V gene, J gene, D gene, CDR3 length, clone size, CDR3 protein, CDR3 DNA. The D gene is left open where the match is weak. Only part of the rows carry a size: once, few, many, or a class if the clone is expanded.

>TRBV29-1|TRBJ1-1|NA|12|NA
CSVEIPPAEAFF
TGCAGCGTTGAAATCCCCCCCGCTGAAGCTTTCTTT
>TRBV30|TRBJ1-1|NA|15|NA
CAWGGLGGMNTEAFF
TGTGCCTGGGGGGGTTTGGGAGGAATGAACACTGAAGCTTTCTTT
>TRBV7-6|TRBJ2-3|NA|12|NA
CASSAEGDTQYF
TGTGCCAGCAGCGCTGAGGGAGATACGCAGTATTTT
>TRBV5-4|TRBJ1-2|NA|14|NA
CASSLGEGHYGYTF
TGTGCCAGCAGCTTGGGAGAGGGCCACTATGGCTACACCTTC
>TRBV5-1|TRBJ2-1|NA|14|NA
CASSLDNFDNEQFF
TGCGCCAGCAGCTTGGATAACTTTGACAATGAGCAGTTCTTC
>TRBV11-2|TRBJ2-5|TRBD2|19|NA
CASSSLAPWVAGGQETQYF
TGTGCCAGCAGCTCCTTAGCCCCTTGGGTAGCGGGAGGTCAAGAGACCCAGTACTTC
>TRBV6-1|TRBJ1-1|TRBD1|13|few
CASRDRAITEAFF
TGTGCCAGCAGGGACAGGGCGATCACTGAAGCTTTCTTT
>TRBV5-1|TRBJ2-4|TRBD2|14|NA
CASSATSGANIQYF
TGCGCCAGCAGCGCTACTAGCGGGGCAAACATTCAGTACTTC
>TRBV5-5|TRBJ1-1|NA|13|NA
CASRGDLNTEAFF
TGTGCCAGCAGGGGAGATTTGAACACTGAAGCTTTCTTT
>TRBV7-6|TRBJ2-1|NA|12|NA
CAGTGAGNEQFF
TGTGCCGGTACGGGTGCGGGGAATGAGCAGTTCTTC
>TRBV19|TRBJ1-1|NA|14|NA
CASREDRTNTEAFF
TGTGCCAGTAGAGAGGACAGAACGAACACTGAAGCTTTCTTT
>TRBV5-4|TRBJ1-2|NA|14|NA
CASSLDNRAYGYTF
TGTGCCAGCAGCTTGGACAACAGGGCGTATGGCTACACCTTC
>TRBV5-4|TRBJ2-2|NA|14|NA
CASSIGLVGGELFF
TGTGCCAGCAGCATTGGACTGGTTGGCGGGGAGCTGTTTTTT
>TRBV7-2|TRBJ2-2|TRBD1|15|NA
CASSLTGANTGELFF
TGTGCCAGCAGCTTAACAGGGGCGAACACCGGGGAGCTGTTTTTT
>TRBV5-4|TRBJ2-3|NA|14|NA
CASSPQGVTDTQYF
TGTGCCAGCAGCCCCCAAGGGGTCACAGATACGCAGTATTTT
>TRBV6-1|TRBJ2-1|TRBD1|14|NA
CASSERRQGSSQFF
TGTGCCAGCAGTGAAAGGAGACAGGGGTCTTCTCAGTTCTTC
>TRBV2|TRBJ1-1|TRBD1|14|NA
CASSGTGGSTEAFF
TGTGCCAGCAGTGGGACAGGGGGGAGCACTGAAGCTTTCTTT
>TRBV6-1|TRBJ2-2|TRBD2|17|NA
CASSEAPLAGGTGELFF
TGTGCCAGCAGTGAAGCCCCCCTAGCGGGAGGCACCGGGGAGCTGTTTTTT
>TRBV5-4|TRBJ1-1|TRBD1|13|NA
CATTDRGRTEAFF
TGTGCCACGACGGACAGGGGGAGGACTGAAGCTTTCTTT
>TRBV19|TRBJ1-5|NA|19|few
CASSLTPRDTRYSNQPQHF
TGTGCCAGTAGTCTCACCCCACGGGACACCCGGTATAGCAATCAGCCCCAGCATTTT
>TRBV4-1|TRBJ2-3|TRBD1|17|NA
CASSPTSGTGATDTQYF
TGCGCCAGCAGCCCAACTTCCGGGACAGGGGCCACAGATACGCAGTATTTT
>TRBV2|TRBJ2-1|TRBD2|15|NA
CASKNTRLAANEQFF
TGTGCCAGCAAGAATACGAGACTAGCGGCCAATGAGCAGTTCTTC
>TRBV9|TRBJ2-1|TRBD2|16|NA
CASSVASTSGSTEQFF
TGTGCCAGCAGCGTAGCCTCGACTAGCGGGAGTACTGAGCAGTTCTTC
>TRBV2|TRBJ2-7|NA|13|NA
CASRPIWSYEQYF
TGTGCCAGCAGGCCGATTTGGAGCTACGAGCAGTACTTC
>TRBV28|TRBJ1-1|NA|14|NA
CASSLVAENTEAFF
TGTGCCAGCAGTTTAGTGGCGGAAAACACTGAAGCTTTCTTT
>TRBV4-2|TRBJ1-2|NA|15|NA
CASSQGQGTDYGYTF
TGTGCCAGCAGCCAAGGCCAGGGGACCGACTATGGCTACACCTTC
>TRBV28|TRBJ1-4|TRBD1|15|NA
CASRGQVPTNEKLFF
TGTGCCAGCAGAGGACAGGTGCCAACTAATGAAAAACTGTTTTTT
>TRBV10-3|TRBJ2-3|TRBD2|16|NA
CAISSLAGVGTDTQYF
TGTGCCATCAGTTCGTTAGCGGGAGTGGGCACAGATACGCAGTATTTT
>TRBV7-6|TRBJ2-7|TRBD2|15|NA
CASSLLSSGSGEQYF
TGTGCCAGCAGCTTACTCTCTAGCGGGAGCGGCGAGCAGTACTTC